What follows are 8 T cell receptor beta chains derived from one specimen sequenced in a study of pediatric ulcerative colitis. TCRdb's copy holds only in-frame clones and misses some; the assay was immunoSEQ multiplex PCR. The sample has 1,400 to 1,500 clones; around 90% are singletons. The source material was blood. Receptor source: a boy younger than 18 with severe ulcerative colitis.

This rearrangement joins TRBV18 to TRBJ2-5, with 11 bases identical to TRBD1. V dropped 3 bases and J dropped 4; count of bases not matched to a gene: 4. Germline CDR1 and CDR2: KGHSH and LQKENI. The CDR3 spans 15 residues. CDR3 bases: TGTGCCAGCTCACCGCCGGACAGGGGGCGAGAGACCCAGTACTTC. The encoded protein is CASSPPDRGRETQYF.

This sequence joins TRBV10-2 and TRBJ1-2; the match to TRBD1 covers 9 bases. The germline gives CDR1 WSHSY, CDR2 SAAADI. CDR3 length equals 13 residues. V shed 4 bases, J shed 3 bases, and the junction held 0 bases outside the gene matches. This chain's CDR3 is CASSGDRDYGYTF. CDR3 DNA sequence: TGCGCCAGCAGTGGGGACAGGGACTATGGCTACACCTTC.

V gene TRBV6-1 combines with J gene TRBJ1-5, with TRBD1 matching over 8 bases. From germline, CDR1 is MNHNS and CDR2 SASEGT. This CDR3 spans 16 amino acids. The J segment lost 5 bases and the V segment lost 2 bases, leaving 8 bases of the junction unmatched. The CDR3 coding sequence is TGTGCCAGCAGTGAAAGGACAGGGTCGGGATATCAGCCCCAGCATTTT. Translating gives CASSERTGSGYQPQHF.

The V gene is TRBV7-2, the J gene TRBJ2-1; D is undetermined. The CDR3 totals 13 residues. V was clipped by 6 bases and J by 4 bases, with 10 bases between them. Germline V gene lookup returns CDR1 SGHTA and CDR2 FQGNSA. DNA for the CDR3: TGTGCCAGCAGACAAGACCGGTACAATGAGCAGTTCTTC. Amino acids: CASRQDRYNEQFF.

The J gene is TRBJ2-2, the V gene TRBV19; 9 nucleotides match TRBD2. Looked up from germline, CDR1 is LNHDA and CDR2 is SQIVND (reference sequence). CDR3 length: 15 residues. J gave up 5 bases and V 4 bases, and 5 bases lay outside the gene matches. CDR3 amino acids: CASSNAGGLTGELFF. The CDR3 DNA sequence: TGTGCCAGTAGTAACGCGGGAGGGCTTACCGGGGAGCTGTTTTTT.

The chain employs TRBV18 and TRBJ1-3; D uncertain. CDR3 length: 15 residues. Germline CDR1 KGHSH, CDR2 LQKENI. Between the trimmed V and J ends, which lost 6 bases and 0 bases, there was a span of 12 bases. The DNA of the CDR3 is TGTGCCAGCTCCCTAAAGGGAGACTCTGGAAACACCATATATTTT. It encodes CASSLKGDSGNTIYF.

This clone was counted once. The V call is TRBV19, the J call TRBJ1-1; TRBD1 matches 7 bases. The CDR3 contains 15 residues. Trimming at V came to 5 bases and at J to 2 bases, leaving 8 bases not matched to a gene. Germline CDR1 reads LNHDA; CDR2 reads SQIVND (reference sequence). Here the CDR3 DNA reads TGTGCCAGTAGTCCTGGGACAGTGAGAAACACTGAAGCTTTCTTT. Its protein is CASSPGTVRNTEAFF.

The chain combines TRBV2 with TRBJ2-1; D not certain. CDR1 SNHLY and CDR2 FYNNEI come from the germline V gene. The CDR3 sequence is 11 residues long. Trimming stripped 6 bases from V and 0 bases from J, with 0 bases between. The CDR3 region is CASSSYNEQFF. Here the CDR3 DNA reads TGTGCCAGCAGCTCCTACAATGAGCAGTTCTTC.